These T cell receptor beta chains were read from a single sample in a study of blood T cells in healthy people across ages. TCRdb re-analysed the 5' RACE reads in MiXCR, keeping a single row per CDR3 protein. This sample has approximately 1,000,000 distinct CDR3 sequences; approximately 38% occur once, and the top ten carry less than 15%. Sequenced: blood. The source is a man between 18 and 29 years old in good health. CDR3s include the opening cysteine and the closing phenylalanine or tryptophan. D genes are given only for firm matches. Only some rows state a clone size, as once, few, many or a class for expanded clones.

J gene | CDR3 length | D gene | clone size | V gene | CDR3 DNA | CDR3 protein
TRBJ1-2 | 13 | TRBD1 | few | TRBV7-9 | TGTGCCAGCAGCGCAGGGGGCGTCCATGGCTACACCTTC | CASSAGGVHGYTF
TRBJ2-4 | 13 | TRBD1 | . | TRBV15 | TGTGCCACCAGCAGTACAGGGGGAAACATTCAGTACTTC | CATSSTGGNIQYF
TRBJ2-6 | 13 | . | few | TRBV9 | TGTGCCAGCAGCGTCGGTGGGGCCAACGTCCTGACTTTC | CASSVGGANVLTF
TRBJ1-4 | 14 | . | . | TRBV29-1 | TGCAGCGTTGAAGGTCCAGGGCGGAGTGAAAAACTGTTTTTT | CSVEGPGRSEKLFF
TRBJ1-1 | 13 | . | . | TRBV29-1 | TGCAGCGTTGTTGGAGGCCTGAACACTGAAGCTTTCTTT | CSVVGGLNTEAFF
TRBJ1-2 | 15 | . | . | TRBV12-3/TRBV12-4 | TGTGCCAGCAGTTTTTCCCGGGGCGCAAGAGATGGCTACACCTTC | CASSFSRGARDGYTF
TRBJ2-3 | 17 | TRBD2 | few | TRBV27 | TGTGCCAGCAGTTTTATTTCTAGCGGGGGGCTCACAGATACGCAGTATTTT | CASSFISSGGLTDTQYF
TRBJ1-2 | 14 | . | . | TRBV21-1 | TGTGCCGGATCCACCACAGGAGAATTCTATGGCTACACCTTC | CAGSTTGEFYGYTF
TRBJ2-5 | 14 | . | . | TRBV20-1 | TGCAGTGCTAGAGAGTTTTCAGCTGAAGAGACCCAGTACTTC | CSAREFSAEETQYF
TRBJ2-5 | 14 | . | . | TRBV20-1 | TGCAGTGCTAGCCTAGCCGGGATCCAAGAGACCCAGTACTTC | CSASLAGIQETQYF
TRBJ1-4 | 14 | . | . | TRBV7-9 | TGTGCCAACAGCTTAGCCGGGACTATTGAAAAACTGTTTTTT | CANSLAGTIEKLFF
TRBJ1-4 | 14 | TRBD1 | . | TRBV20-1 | TGCAGTGGCAATACAGGGGGCGCCGGTGAAAAACTGTTTTTT | CSGNTGGAGEKLFF
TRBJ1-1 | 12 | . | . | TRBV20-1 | TGCAGTGCTTCCACATTGAACACTGAAGCTTTCTTT | CSASTLNTEAFF
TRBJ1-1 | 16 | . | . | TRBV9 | TGTGCCAGCAGCGTAGCCGAGGGACACCTGAACACTGAAGCTTTCTTT | CASSVAEGHLNTEAFF
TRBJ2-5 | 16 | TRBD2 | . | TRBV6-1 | TGTGCCAGCAGTGAATTGGGCGGGGGGCCCCAAGAGGCCCAGTACTTC | CASSELGGGPQEAQYF
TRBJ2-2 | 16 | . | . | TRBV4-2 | TGTGCCAGCAGCCCCGAAGGGACGGCGAACACCGGGGAGCTGTTTTTT | CASSPEGTANTGELFF
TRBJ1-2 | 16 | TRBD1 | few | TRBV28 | TGTGCCAGCAGTTCCGGGACAGGGGAAGATCACTATGGCTACACCTTC | CASSSGTGEDHYGYTF
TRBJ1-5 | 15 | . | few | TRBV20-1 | TGCAGTGCTGTTCCGGGCTCCCGAGGGGATCAGCCCCAGCATTTT | CSAVPGSRGDQPQHF
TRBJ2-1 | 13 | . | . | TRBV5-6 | TGTGCCAGCAGAGATGGGGGCTACAATGAGCAGTTCTTC | CASRDGGYNEQFF
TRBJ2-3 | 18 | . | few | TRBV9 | TGTGCCAGCAGCTCCTGGACAGGAGGGGGACCCAGCACAGATACGCAGTATTTT | CASSSWTGGGPSTDTQYF
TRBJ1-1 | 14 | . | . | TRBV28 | TGTGCCAGCAGTTTACTTGGACAGCTCAATGAAGCTTTCTTT | CASSLLGQLNEAFF